The clone carrying this T cell receptor beta chain was seen more than once but under ten times. The record originates from a study of T-cell reconstitution after alpha-beta-depleted transplantation in children. Molecular barcoding with unique molecular identifiers was used for the TCRbeta library. TCRdb re-called the PCR reads through MiXCR, storing one row per CDR3 protein. This table has about 270,000 distinct CDR3 sequences, 9.9% appearing once. This specimen was PBMCs from the stem cell graft donor, taken from the stem cell graft. The clonotype was recovered from a human donor who donated a stem cell graft to a child with SCID.

The CDR3 is CASSLAREGNTIYF. The CDR3 region has the DNA TGTGCCAGCAGCTTGGCCAGGGAGGGAAACACCATATATTTT. This sequence joins TRBV5-8 and TRBJ1-3, with TRBD1 as a possible D gene (5 bases). Germline lookup yields CDR1 SGHTS and CDR2 YDEGEE. The germline V and J ends were trimmed by 0 bases and 4 bases, with 8 bases remaining between them. The CDR3 has 14 residues.